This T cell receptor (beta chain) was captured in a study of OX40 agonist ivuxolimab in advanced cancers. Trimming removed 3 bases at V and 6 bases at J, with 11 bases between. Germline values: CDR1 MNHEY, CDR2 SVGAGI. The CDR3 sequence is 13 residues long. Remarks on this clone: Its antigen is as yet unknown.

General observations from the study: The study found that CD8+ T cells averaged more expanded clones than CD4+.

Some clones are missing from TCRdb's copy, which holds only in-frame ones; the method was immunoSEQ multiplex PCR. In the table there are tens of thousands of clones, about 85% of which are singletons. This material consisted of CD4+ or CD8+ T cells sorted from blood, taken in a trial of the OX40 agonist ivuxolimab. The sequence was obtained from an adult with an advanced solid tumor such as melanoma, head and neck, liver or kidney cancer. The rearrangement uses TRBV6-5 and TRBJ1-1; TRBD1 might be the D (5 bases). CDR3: CASSYSLGAEAFF. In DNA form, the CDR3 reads TGTGCCAGCAGTTATTCCCTGGGGGCTGAAGCTTTCTTT.